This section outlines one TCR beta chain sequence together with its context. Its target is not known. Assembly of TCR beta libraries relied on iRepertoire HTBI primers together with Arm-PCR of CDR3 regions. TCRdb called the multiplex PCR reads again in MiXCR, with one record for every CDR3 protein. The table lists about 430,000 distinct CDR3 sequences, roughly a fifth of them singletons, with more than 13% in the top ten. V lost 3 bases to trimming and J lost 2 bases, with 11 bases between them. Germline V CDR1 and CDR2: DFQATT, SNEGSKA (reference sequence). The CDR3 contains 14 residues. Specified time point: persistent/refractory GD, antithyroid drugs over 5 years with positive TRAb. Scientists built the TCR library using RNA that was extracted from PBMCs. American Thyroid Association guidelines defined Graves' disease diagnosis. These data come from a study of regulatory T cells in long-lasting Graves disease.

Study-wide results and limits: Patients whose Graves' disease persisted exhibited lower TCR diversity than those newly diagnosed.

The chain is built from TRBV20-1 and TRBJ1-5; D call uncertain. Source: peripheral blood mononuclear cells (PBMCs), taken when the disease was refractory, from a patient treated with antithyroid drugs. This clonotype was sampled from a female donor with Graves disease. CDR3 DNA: TGCAGTGCTAGTTCGGCGGGCGGCAATCAGCCCCAGCATTTT. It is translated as CSASSAGGNQPQHF.